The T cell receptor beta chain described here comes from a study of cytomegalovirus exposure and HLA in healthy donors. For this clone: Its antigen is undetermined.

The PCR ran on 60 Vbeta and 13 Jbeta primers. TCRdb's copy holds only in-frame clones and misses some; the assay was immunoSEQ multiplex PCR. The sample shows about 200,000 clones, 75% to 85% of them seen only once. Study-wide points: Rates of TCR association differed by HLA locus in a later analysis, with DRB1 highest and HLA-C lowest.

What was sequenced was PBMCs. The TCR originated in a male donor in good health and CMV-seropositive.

CDR3 in amino acids: CASSSPSIQETQYF. In DNA, the CDR3 is TGTGCCAGCAGCTCCCCTAGCATACAAGAGACCCAGTACTTC. This chain connects TRBV11-2 to TRBJ2-5, with a possible D match to TRBD2 (5 bases). Trimming took off 4 bases at V and 2 bases at J, with 11 bases between the two ends. CDR1 and CDR2 (germline): SGHAT, FQNNGV. The CDR3 has 14 residues.